The T cell receptor (beta chain) under discussion was sequenced for a study of T-cell memory formation after mild COVID-19. Overall study results and limits: Clones which contracted sat mainly in CM and EM if CD4+, and in EMRA if CD8+.

cDNA libraries for TCR alpha and TCR beta, carrying sample barcodes and UMIs, came from 5'RACE with constant-segment primers. Using its own MiXCR run on the 5' RACE reads, TCRdb lists one record per CDR3 protein. The sample yields about 190,000 distinct CDR3 sequences, 15% to 20% seen once. In regard to this clonotype: What it recognizes is unknown.

Trimming cost V 1 base and J 0 bases, with 7 bases left between them. CDR3 size: 15 residues. Per the germline V gene, CDR1 is MGHRA and CDR2 is YSYEKL. The chain uses TRBV4-1 and TRBJ1-3; no firm D call. The sequencing input was PBMCs or a T cell subset sorted from them (not recorded which). The sequence came from an adult woman who had mild COVID-19 (a few samples of this study predate the infection). Cell type and time point are not known. The DNA of the CDR3 is TGCGCCAGCAGCCAAGGTCTCAGCTCTGGAAACACCATATATTTT. Translation gives CASSQGLSSGNTIYF.